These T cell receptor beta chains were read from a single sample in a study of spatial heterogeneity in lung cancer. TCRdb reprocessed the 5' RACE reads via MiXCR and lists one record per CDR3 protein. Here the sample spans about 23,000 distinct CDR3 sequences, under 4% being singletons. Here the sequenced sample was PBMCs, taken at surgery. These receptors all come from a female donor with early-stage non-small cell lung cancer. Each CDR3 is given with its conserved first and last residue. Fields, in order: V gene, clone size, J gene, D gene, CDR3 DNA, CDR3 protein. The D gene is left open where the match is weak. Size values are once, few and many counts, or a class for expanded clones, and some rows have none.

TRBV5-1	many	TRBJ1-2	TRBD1	TGCGCCAGCAGCTTGGACAGGGGGCGGGCTCGTGGCTACACCTTC	CASSLDRGRARGYTF
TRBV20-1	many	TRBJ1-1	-	TGCAGTGCCTTCGGGGTTTTAGGCACTGAAGCTTTCTTT	CSAFGVLGTEAFF
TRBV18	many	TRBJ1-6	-	TGTGCGTGCTCCCGCGGGACACCGGATAATTCACCCCTCCACTTT	CACSRGTPDNSPLHF
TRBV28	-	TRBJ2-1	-	TGTGCCAGCAGTTCGCCACAGGCGAGCTCCTACAATGAGCAGTTCTTC	CASSSPQASSYNEQFF
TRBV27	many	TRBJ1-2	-	TGTGCCAGCAGTTTACGCAGGCCGACTAACTATGGCTACACCTTC	CASSLRRPTNYGYTF
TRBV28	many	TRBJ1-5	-	TGTGCCAGCAGCACTCAGGGAAAACAGCCCCAGCATTTT	CASSTQGKQPQHF
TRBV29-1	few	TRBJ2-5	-	TGCAGCGTTGAAAAAGAGACCCAGTACTTC	CSVEKETQYF
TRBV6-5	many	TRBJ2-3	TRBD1	TGTGCCAGCAGTTACGGGACAGGGGGTTTCATTGGTACGCAGTATTTT	CASSYGTGGFIGTQYF
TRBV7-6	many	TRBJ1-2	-	TGTGCCAGCAGCATGGGGGGTAGAAATAACTATGGCTACACCTTC	CASSMGGRNNYGYTF
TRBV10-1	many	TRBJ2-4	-	TGCGCCACCTCTGATCGAGCGCGAAAAAACATTCAGTACTTC	CATSDRARKNIQYF
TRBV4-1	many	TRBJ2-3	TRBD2	TGCGCCAGCAGCCAGGGACTAGCGATCACAGATACGCAGTATTTT	CASSQGLAITDTQYF
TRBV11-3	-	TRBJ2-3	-	TGTGCCAGCAGCCCAGACCCATCCGGGTTCAGTACGCAGTATTTT	CASSPDPSGFSTQYF
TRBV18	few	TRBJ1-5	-	TGTGCCAGCTCACCACTTTACACGGATAGCAATCAGCCCCAGCATTTT	CASSPLYTDSNQPQHF
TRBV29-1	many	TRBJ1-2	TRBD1	TGCAGCGTTGAAGGGGACAGAATCTATGGCTACACCTTC	CSVEGDRIYGYTF
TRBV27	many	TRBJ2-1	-	TGTGCCAGCAGTCTGTCTAATGAGCAGTTCTTC	CASSLSNEQFF
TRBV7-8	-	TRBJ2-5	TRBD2	TGTGCCAGCAGCCGGACTAGCGGGGGTTTTGAGACCCAGTACTTC	CASSRTSGGFETQYF
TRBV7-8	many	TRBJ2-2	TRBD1	TGTGCCAGCAGCTTCCGGACAGGGTCAACGGGAGTGCACACCGGGGAGCTGTTTTTT	CASSFRTGSTGVHTGELFF
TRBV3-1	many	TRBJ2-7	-	TGTGCCAGCACCCCACAGTACGGGCCATACTACGAGCAGTACTTC	CASTPQYGPYYEQYF
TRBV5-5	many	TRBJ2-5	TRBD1	TGTGCCAGCAGCTTTCGGACAGGGACGGTAGAGACCCAGTACTTC	CASSFRTGTVETQYF
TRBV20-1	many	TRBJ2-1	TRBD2	TGCAGTGCTAGAGCCCCAGGCGGGGGGATCTACAATGAGCAGTTCTTC	CSARAPGGGIYNEQFF
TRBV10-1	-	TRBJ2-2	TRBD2	TGCGCCAGCAGTGAGGGGACTAGCGGGAACGTTGACACCGGGGAGCTGTTTTTT	CASSEGTSGNVDTGELFF
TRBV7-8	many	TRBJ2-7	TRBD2	TGTGCCAGCAGCATAGTGGGTAGCGGGAGGGGCCCAACTTGGATCGACGAGCAGTACTTC	CASSIVGSGRGPTWIDEQYF
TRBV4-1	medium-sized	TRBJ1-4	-	TGCGCCAGCAGCCAAGATAAGGAAGAAGGAAAACTGTTTTTT	CASSQDKEEGKLFF
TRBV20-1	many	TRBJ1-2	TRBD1	TGCAGTGCTAGGGACGGGGACAGCAACTATGGCTACACCTTC	CSARDGDSNYGYTF
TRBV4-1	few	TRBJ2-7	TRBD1	TGCGCCAGCAGCCACTATGACAGGGGATCCGAGCAGTACTTC	CASSHYDRGSEQYF
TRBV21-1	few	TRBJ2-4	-	TGTGCCAGCAGCACCCAGGTGACAGGGCCCAGCCTCCGAGCCAAAAACATTCAGTACTTC	CASSTQVTGPSLRAKNIQYF
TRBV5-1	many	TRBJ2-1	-	TGCGCCAGCAGCTTGACAGGGTTTTACAATGAGCAGTTCTTC	CASSLTGFYNEQFF
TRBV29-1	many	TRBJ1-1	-	TGCAGCGTTGGTTGGGCCCCGAACACTGAAGCTTTCTTT	CSVGWAPNTEAFF
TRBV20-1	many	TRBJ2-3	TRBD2	TGCAGTGCTAGAGATCGGAGCGGGAGTGGCACAGATACGCAGTATTTT	CSARDRSGSGTDTQYF
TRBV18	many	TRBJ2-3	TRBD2	TGTGCCAGCTCACCCGGCCTAGCGGGAGGTACAGATACGCAGTATTTT	CASSPGLAGGTDTQYF
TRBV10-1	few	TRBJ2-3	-	TGCGCCAGCAGTGATCTCTTGAGCACAGATACGCAGTATTTT	CASSDLLSTDTQYF
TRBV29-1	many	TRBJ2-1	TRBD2	TGCAGCGTTGAAGCTGGTGGGGCTAGCGGGAGGAGCGATGAGCAGTTCTTC	CSVEAGGASGRSDEQFF
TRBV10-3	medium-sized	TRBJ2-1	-	TGTGCCATCAGTAGTCCTCTCTTGCTGGACAATGAGCAGTTCTTC	CAISSPLLLDNEQFF
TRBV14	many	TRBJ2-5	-	TGTGCCAGCAGCCACTGGGGAGAGGAAGAGACCCAGTACTTC	CASSHWGEEETQYF
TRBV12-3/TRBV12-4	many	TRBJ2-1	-	TGTGCCAGCAGTTTAGATACAGCGTACAATGAGCAGTTCTTC	CASSLDTAYNEQFF
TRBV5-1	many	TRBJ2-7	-	TGCGCCAGCAGGACAGAAGGCCGGGGGTACGAGCAGTACTTC	CASRTEGRGYEQYF
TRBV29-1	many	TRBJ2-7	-	TGCAGCGTTGAACCGGACGGGACAACCTACGAGCAGTACTTC	CSVEPDGTTYEQYF
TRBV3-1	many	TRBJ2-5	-	TGTGCCAGCAGCCAAGAGGCAGGGAAAGAGACCCAGTACTTC	CASSQEAGKETQYF
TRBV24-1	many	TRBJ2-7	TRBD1	TGTGCCACCAGTGATCGGGGACAGGGGGATTACGAGCAGTACTTC	CATSDRGQGDYEQYF
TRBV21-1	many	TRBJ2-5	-	TGTGCCAGCAGCACCCGGGGCAGGGTGGAGACCCAGTACTTC	CASSTRGRVETQYF